Listed below are T cell receptor beta chains from one sample, sequenced in a study of T cells in Graves' hyperthyroidism and ophthalmopathy. TCRdb re-analysed the multiplex PCR reads in MiXCR, keeping a single row per CDR3 protein. The data hold about 380,000 distinct CDR3 sequences, with less than 20% observed a single time. Sample: blood. These receptors originate from a young man with Graves' ophthalmopathy. Each CDR3 is given with its conserved first and last residue. The D gene is left open where the match is weak. Not all rows give a size; the values are once, few, many and, for expanded clones, a class.

d_gene: NA
j_gene: TRBJ2-1
abundance: NA
len: 12
v_gene: TRBV29-1
CDR3aa: CSVPGASNEQFF
CDR3nt: TGCAGCGTTCCCGGGGCCTCCAATGAGCAGTTCTTC

d_gene: TRBD2
j_gene: TRBJ2-1
abundance: NA
len: 13
v_gene: TRBV9
CDR3aa: CASSPGGGREQFF
CDR3nt: TGTGCCAGCAGCCCTGGCGGGGGGCGAGAGCAGTTCTTC

d_gene: TRBD1
j_gene: TRBJ1-6
abundance: few
len: 14
v_gene: TRBV10-2
CDR3aa: CASTIGQGGSPLHF
CDR3nt: TGCGCCAGCACCATCGGACAGGGGGGCTCACCCCTCCACTTT

d_gene: NA
j_gene: TRBJ1-1
abundance: NA
len: 14
v_gene: TRBV2
CDR3aa: CASSDWGLDTEAFF
CDR3nt: TGTGCCAGCAGTGACTGGGGGCTGGACACTGAAGCTTTCTTT

d_gene: NA
j_gene: TRBJ1-4
abundance: few
len: 14
v_gene: TRBV20-1
CDR3aa: CSANPTGFSEKLFF
CDR3nt: TGCAGTGCTAACCCCACAGGATTCTCTGAAAAACTGTTTTTT

d_gene: TRBD2
j_gene: TRBJ2-2
abundance: few
len: 15
v_gene: TRBV3-1
CDR3aa: CAIPGGGQNTGELFF
CDR3nt: TGTGCCATCCCCGGGGGGGGACAGAACACCGGGGAGCTGTTTTTT

d_gene: NA
j_gene: TRBJ2-1
abundance: few
len: 14
v_gene: TRBV10-3
CDR3aa: CAIARDSSYNEQFF
CDR3nt: TGTGCCATCGCCCGGGACTCCTCCTACAATGAGCAGTTCTTC

d_gene: NA
j_gene: TRBJ2-5
abundance: NA
len: 14
v_gene: TRBV7-3
CDR3aa: CASSLNGGSETQYF
CDR3nt: TGTGCCAGCAGCTTAAATGGGGGTAGTGAGACCCAGTACTTC

d_gene: NA
j_gene: TRBJ2-3
abundance: NA
len: 14
v_gene: TRBV24-1
CDR3aa: CATSDLTGTDTQYF
CDR3nt: TGTGCCACCAGTGATTTAACAGGCACAGATACGCAGTATTTT

d_gene: TRBD2
j_gene: TRBJ2-1
abundance: many
len: 20
v_gene: TRBV7-9
CDR3aa: CASSSPRRAGTSGGYNEQFF
CDR3nt: TGTGCCAGCAGCTCCCCCCGACGCGCTGGGACTAGCGGGGGCTACAATGAGCAGTTCTTC

d_gene: NA
j_gene: TRBJ1-5
abundance: NA
len: 16
v_gene: TRBV6-2/TRBV6-3
CDR3aa: CASSYYRPGAGQPQHF
CDR3nt: TGTGCCAGCAGTTACTACCGCCCGGGGGCTGGGCAGCCCCAGCATTTT

d_gene: NA
j_gene: TRBJ2-3
abundance: NA
len: 16
v_gene: TRBV28
CDR3aa: CASSVDRGGSTDTQYF
CDR3nt: TGTGCCAGCAGTGTTGACAGGGGAGGGAGCACAGATACGCAGTATTTT

d_gene: TRBD1
j_gene: TRBJ1-2
abundance: many
len: 14
v_gene: TRBV12-3/TRBV12-4
CDR3aa: CASSSRQGGGGYTF
CDR3nt: TGTGCCAGCAGTTCCCGACAGGGTGGGGGAGGCTACACCTTC

d_gene: NA
j_gene: TRBJ2-1
abundance: few
len: 13
v_gene: TRBV7-9
CDR3aa: CASSPDNFDEQFF
CDR3nt: TGTGCCAGCAGCCCGGACAATTTCGATGAGCAGTTCTTC

d_gene: TRBD2
j_gene: TRBJ2-7
abundance: NA
len: 15
v_gene: TRBV19
CDR3aa: CASSATSGASYEQYF
CDR3nt: TGTGCCAGTAGTGCCACTAGCGGGGCCTCCTACGAGCAGTACTTC

d_gene: NA
j_gene: TRBJ2-1
abundance: NA
len: 12
v_gene: TRBV6-1
CDR3aa: CASTIAEGEQFF
CDR3nt: TGTGCCAGCACTATCGCGGAGGGGGAGCAGTTCTTC

d_gene: NA
j_gene: TRBJ1-6
abundance: many
len: 16
v_gene: TRBV3-1
CDR3aa: CASSQGQPALDSPLHF
CDR3nt: TGTGCCAGCAGCCAAGGACAGCCTGCTTTGGATTCACCCCTCCACTTT

d_gene: NA
j_gene: TRBJ2-2
abundance: many
len: 16
v_gene: TRBV12-3/TRBV12-4
CDR3aa: CASSPKRARLDGELFF
CDR3nt: TGTGCCAGCAGTCCCAAGAGGGCCCGATTGGACGGGGAGCTGTTTTTT

d_gene: NA
j_gene: TRBJ1-2
abundance: NA
len: 15
v_gene: TRBV6-1
CDR3aa: CASSDDSRGSYGYTF
CDR3nt: TGTGCCAGCAGTGACGACTCCCGGGGGTCCTATGGCTACACCTTC

d_gene: NA
j_gene: TRBJ1-1
abundance: many
len: 15
v_gene: TRBV27
CDR3aa: CASSPGTFSVTEAFF
CDR3nt: TGTGCCAGCAGCCCCGGGACCTTTAGCGTCACTGAAGCTTTCTTT

d_gene: NA
j_gene: TRBJ2-7
abundance: NA
len: 16
v_gene: TRBV13
CDR3aa: CASSLAFQGESYEQYF
CDR3nt: TGTGCCAGCAGCTTAGCCTTCCAGGGCGAGAGCTACGAGCAGTACTTC

d_gene: NA
j_gene: TRBJ2-6
abundance: many
len: 16
v_gene: TRBV12-3/TRBV12-4
CDR3aa: CASSSTGFSGANVLTF
CDR3nt: TGTGCCAGCAGTAGCACAGGGTTCTCTGGGGCCAACGTCCTGACTTTC

d_gene: NA
j_gene: TRBJ2-7
abundance: NA
len: 16
v_gene: TRBV4-1
CDR3aa: CASSLLDGGAPDEQYF
CDR3nt: TGCGCCAGCAGCCTCTTAGATGGGGGGGCCCCTGACGAGCAGTACTTC

d_gene: NA
j_gene: TRBJ1-1
abundance: few
len: 13
v_gene: TRBV19
CDR3aa: CASSVASSTEAFF
CDR3nt: TGTGCCAGTAGTGTAGCGAGTAGCACTGAAGCTTTCTTT

d_gene: NA
j_gene: TRBJ2-1
abundance: NA
len: 14
v_gene: TRBV30
CDR3aa: CAWSRKRGYNEQFF
CDR3nt: TGTGCCTGGAGCCGGAAAAGAGGCTACAATGAGCAGTTCTTC

d_gene: NA
j_gene: TRBJ1-5
abundance: many
len: 15
v_gene: TRBV27
CDR3aa: CASSLSRQGSQPQHF
CDR3nt: TGTGCCAGCAGTTTATCTCGGCAGGGCAGTCAGCCCCAGCATTTT

d_gene: NA
j_gene: TRBJ1-2
abundance: many
len: 11
v_gene: TRBV7-9
CDR3aa: CASSLLGGYTF
CDR3nt: TGTGCCAGCAGCTTATTGGGCGGCTACACCTTC

d_gene: TRBD1
j_gene: TRBJ2-3
abundance: few
len: 16
v_gene: TRBV29-1
CDR3aa: CSVVGDRVDSTDTQYF
CDR3nt: TGCAGCGTTGTAGGGGACAGGGTCGATAGCACAGATACGCAGTATTTT

d_gene: NA
j_gene: TRBJ2-7
abundance: many
len: 15
v_gene: TRBV7-8
CDR3aa: CASSLGWTTSYEQYF
CDR3nt: TGTGCCAGCAGCTTAGGCTGGACAACCTCCTACGAGCAGTACTTC

d_gene: NA
j_gene: TRBJ2-2
abundance: NA
len: 11
v_gene: TRBV6-1
CDR3aa: CASRRQGELFF
CDR3nt: TGTGCCAGCAGGAGGCAGGGGGAGCTGTTTTTT

d_gene: TRBD1
j_gene: TRBJ1-1
abundance: NA
len: 16
v_gene: TRBV6-1
CDR3aa: CASSRRDRGLDTEAFF
CDR3nt: TGTGCCAGCAGCCGCCGGGACAGGGGTTTGGACACTGAAGCTTTCTTT

d_gene: NA
j_gene: TRBJ2-5
abundance: many
len: 14
v_gene: TRBV7-8
CDR3aa: CASRLSRLRETQYF
CDR3nt: TGTGCCAGCCGGCTATCTAGACTAAGAGAGACCCAGTACTTC

d_gene: TRBD1
j_gene: TRBJ2-2
abundance: NA
len: 13
v_gene: TRBV5-4
CDR3aa: CASRRTGTGELFF
CDR3nt: TGTGCCAGCAGAAGGACAGGCACCGGGGAGCTGTTTTTT

d_gene: NA
j_gene: TRBJ1-6
abundance: NA
len: 14
v_gene: TRBV28
CDR3aa: CASGLSSYNSPLHF
CDR3nt: TGTGCCAGCGGCTTGAGCTCCTATAATTCACCCCTCCACTTT

d_gene: NA
j_gene: TRBJ2-7
abundance: many
len: 15
v_gene: TRBV28
CDR3aa: CASKKGAGNSYEQYF
CDR3nt: TGTGCCAGCAAGAAAGGGGCAGGGAACTCCTACGAGCAGTACTTC

d_gene: TRBD1
j_gene: TRBJ1-4
abundance: once
len: 15
v_gene: TRBV9
CDR3aa: CASSVAGTANEKLFF
CDR3nt: TGTGCCAGCAGCGTAGCCGGGACAGCTAATGAAAAACTGTTTTTT

d_gene: TRBD1
j_gene: TRBJ1-5
abundance: few
len: 13
v_gene: TRBV6-1
CDR3aa: CASNEGQYQPQHF
CDR3nt: TGTGCCAGCAACGAGGGACAGTATCAGCCCCAGCATTTT

d_gene: NA
j_gene: TRBJ2-3
abundance: many
len: 12
v_gene: TRBV20-1
CDR3aa: CSARSTTDTQYF
CDR3nt: TGCAGTGCTAGATCGACCACAGATACGCAGTATTTT

d_gene: NA
j_gene: TRBJ2-1
abundance: NA
len: 16
v_gene: TRBV18
CDR3aa: CASSPTHPQGDNEQFF
CDR3nt: TGTGCCAGCTCACCAACTCATCCCCAGGGAGACAATGAGCAGTTCTTC

d_gene: NA
j_gene: TRBJ1-1
abundance: many
len: 14
v_gene: TRBV11-2
CDR3aa: CASSLVGGDTEAFF
CDR3nt: TGTGCCAGCAGCTTAGTTGGCGGCGACACTGAAGCTTTCTTT

d_gene: NA
j_gene: TRBJ2-7
abundance: many
len: 15
v_gene: TRBV24-1
CDR3aa: CATSEYRDGGYEQYF
CDR3nt: TGTGCCACCAGTGAATATCGGGACGGAGGCTACGAGCAGTACTTC

d_gene: NA
j_gene: TRBJ1-5
abundance: many
len: 13
v_gene: TRBV6-1
CDR3aa: CASSEVRNQPQHF
CDR3nt: TGTGCCAGCAGTGAAGTCAGAAATCAGCCCCAGCATTTT

d_gene: NA
j_gene: TRBJ1-1
abundance: NA
len: 14
v_gene: TRBV19
CDR3aa: CASSIFGGGNEAFF
CDR3nt: TGTGCCAGTAGTATATTTGGGGGGGGCAACGAAGCTTTCTTT

d_gene: NA
j_gene: TRBJ1-4
abundance: NA
len: 14
v_gene: TRBV6-1
CDR3aa: CASRIQGVEEKLFF
CDR3nt: TGTGCCAGCAGGATACAGGGAGTGGAGGAAAAACTGTTTTTT

d_gene: TRBD1
j_gene: TRBJ2-7
abundance: many
len: 13
v_gene: TRBV11-2
CDR3aa: CASSTGTGIEQYF
CDR3nt: TGTGCCAGCAGCACCGGGACAGGGATCGAGCAGTACTTC

d_gene: NA
j_gene: TRBJ2-1
abundance: NA
len: 19
v_gene: TRBV24-1
CDR3aa: CATSDLGRARDGGYNEQFF
CDR3nt: TGTGCCACCAGTGATTTGGGAAGAGCCCGGGACGGAGGTTACAATGAGCAGTTCTTC

d_gene: NA
j_gene: TRBJ1-1
abundance: many
len: 15
v_gene: TRBV5-6
CDR3aa: CASSPGEGWYTEAFF
CDR3nt: TGTGCCAGCAGCCCGGGGGAGGGATGGTACACTGAAGCTTTCTTT

d_gene: TRBD2
j_gene: TRBJ2-1
abundance: many
len: 18
v_gene: TRBV6-1
CDR3aa: CASSQESPGLAGVNEQFF
CDR3nt: TGTGCCAGCAGTCAAGAGTCCCCAGGACTAGCGGGGGTTAATGAGCAGTTCTTC

d_gene: NA
j_gene: TRBJ1-1
abundance: few
len: 16
v_gene: TRBV18
CDR3aa: CASSLISLIPNTEAFF
CDR3nt: TGTGCCAGCTCACTTATATCACTGATCCCGAACACTGAAGCTTTCTTT